The source of this T cell receptor beta chain is a study of T-cell reconstitution after alpha-beta-depleted transplantation in children. Findings and limits, study-wide: Among T cells one year after transplant, newly produced cells accounted for most counts and diversity.

The TCRbeta library was prepared with unique molecular identifiers. TCRdb reprocessed the PCR reads with MiXCR, giving one entry per CDR3 protein. The table shows 700,000 to 850,000 distinct CDR3 sequences, with roughly 16% occurring only once. This clonotype was counted many times. The antigen remains unidentified. CDR3 length: 14 amino acids. CDR1 and CDR2 from the germline V gene are SQVTM and ANQGSEA. The junction had 4 bases not matched to a gene; V was cut back by 5 bases and J by 4 bases. The sample was PBMCs, mostly from graft donor cells, taken 360 days after TCRalphabeta/CD19-depleted stem cell transplant. This TCR came from a male patient aged 10 to 17 who had a stem cell transplant for acute lymphoblastic leukemia, so the T cells may come from the graft donor. The chain employs TRBV29-1 and TRBJ2-7, with 14 bases lining up with TRBD2. CDR3: CSVIGTSGGYEQYF. CDR3 coding DNA: TGCAGCGTTATAGGGACTAGCGGGGGTTACGAGCAGTACTTC.